This T cell receptor beta chain was obtained from a study of B cell selection in AIRE deficiency. General observations from the study: AIRE-deficient Tconv and Treg repertoires matched healthy donors in TCRBV, CDR3 length, diversity. Patient Tconv cells held roughly 31% of Treg sequences shared by healthy donors. Shared Treg sequences were biased toward short CDR3s with few non-templated nucleotide insertions.

As originally analysed: Around 1.1x10^5 patient and around 1.3x10^5 healthy donor in-frame TCRbeta sequences came from conventional T cells. The protocol was immunoSEQ multiplex PCR, while the TCRdb copy is restricted to in-frame clones and leaves out a portion. V, J and clone size are those of that table, while D and trimming were read from the DNA. The sample consists of about 21,000 clones, roughly 98% of them appearing once. CDR1 is SGHAT, CDR2 FQNNGV, per germline. The CDR3 is made up of 17 amino acids. With 8 bases removed from V and 2 bases from J, the gap between germline ends came to 25 bases. The sorted conventional CD4 T cells were gated as CD4+CD127+. This clone appeared a single time. What it recognizes is unknown.

The sample consisted of conventional CD4+ T cells sorted from PBMCs. The clonotype originates from a human donor with AIRE deficiency. This chain links TRBV11-2 with TRBJ2-7, with D possibly TRBD2 on 7 matching bases. In DNA form, the CDR3 reads TGTGCCAGCGATTTCAAGAGGGGGGCTAGCGGACCCTACGAGCAGTACTTC. Protein: CASDFKRGASGPYEQYF.